These 25 T cell receptor beta chains originate from one sample sequenced in a study of molecular identifiers for immune sequencing clone quantification. TCRdb independently ran MiXCR on the PCR reads; one entry per CDR3 protein. The sample holds some 320,000 distinct CDR3 sequences, roughly 24% seen once. Sequenced sample: naive CD8+ T cells from blood, with Jurkat cell RNA spiked in. The subset denotes: FACS-sorted CD8+CD4-CCR7+CD45RA+ naive T cells. The receptors stem from a human donor in good health. Some libraries in this study had Jurkat cell RNA spiked in.

As concerns this clonotype: This may arise from a read error, as a much more abundant clone is one base away. This chain links TRBV5-4 with TRBJ2-3; possibly TRBD2 for D (5 bases). Germline CDR1 SGHNT, CDR2 YYREEE (reference sequence). The length of the CDR3 is 14 residues. The CDR3 sequence: CASRLVGVTDTQYF. The CDR3 DNA reads TGTGCCAGCAGATTGGTCGGGGTCACAGATACGCAGTATTTT.

This clonotype was recorded a few times. The V call is TRBV20-1, the J call TRBJ2-6, with TRBD1 identical over 10 bases. V was clipped by 5 bases and J by 2 bases; unmatched bases: 6. Germline V lookup: CDR1 DFQATT, CDR2 SNEGSKA (reference sequence). This CDR3 comprises 16 residues. The CDR3, as DNA: TGCAGTGCTCGGGACAGGGGTTATGCTGGGGCCAACGTCCTGACTTTC. It specifies CSARDRGYAGANVLTF.

Only one count was recorded for this clonotype. This clone may be a read error of a much larger clone one base away. The genes are TRBV7-2 and TRBJ2-1; a possible D gene is TRBD2 (6 bases). The germline V gene has CDR1 SGHTA and CDR2 FQGNSA. The CDR3 extends over 17 amino acids. The CDR3 sequence: CASSQNEEHSDYDEQFF. The CDR3 DNA sequence: TGTGCCAGCAGCCAAAATGAGGAACACTCGGACTACGATGAGCAGTTCTTC.

CDR3 residues: CASSPAAGTYEQYF. The CDR3 DNA reads TGTGCCAGTAGCCCCGCAGCGGGAACCTACGAGCAGTACTTC. The gene calls are TRBV19 and TRBJ2-7; 7 bases line up with TRBD2. With V trimmed by 6 bases and J by 2 bases, 7 bases remained unmatched. The germline gives CDR1 LNHDA, CDR2 SQIVND (reference sequence). This CDR3 is built from 14 residues. The full variable domain, rest sourced from reference TRBV19 and TRBJ2-7, is DGGITQSPKYLFRKEGQNVTLSCEQNLNHDAMYWYRQDPGQGLRLIYYSQIVNDFQKGDIAEGYSVSREKKESFPLTVTSAQKNPTAFYLCASSPAAGTYEQYFGPGTRLTVT.

This clonotype was observed at least ten times. J is TRBJ1-1 and V is TRBV12-3 or TRBV12-4; TRBD1 is a possible D gene (5 bases). V lost 5 bases and J lost 1, with 8 bases in between. The CDR3 has 13 residues. CDR3 bases: TGTGCCAGCAGTAGACAGAAGAACACTGAAGCTTTCTTT. Translation: CASSRQKNTEAFF.

This clonotype was counted many times. The V and J genes are TRBV12-5 and TRBJ1-5; D not resolved. Trimming left V 1 base short and J 7 bases short, with 14 bases between. Looked up from germline, CDR1 is LGHNT and CDR2 is FRNRAP. The CDR3 is 15 amino acids. CDR3 sequence (DNA): TGTGCTAGTGGTTTGGCCGCCGAAATTCGGCAGCCCCAGCATTTT. Its translation: CASGLAAEIRQPQHF.

This chain links TRBV27 with TRBJ2-3, with D perhaps matching TRBD2 (5 bases). CDR3 length: 14 residues. Germline V gives CDR1 MNHEY, CDR2 SMNVEV (reference sequence). Trimming pared 4 bases from V and 6 bases from J, leaving 14 bases between. CDR3 amino acids: CASSSGVWSDTQYF. The CDR3 nucleotides read TGTGCCAGCAGTTCCGGGGTCTGGTCTGATACGCAGTATTTT.

This clonotype has only a few counts. V gene TRBV7-3 combines with J gene TRBJ2-7; no reliable D call. Germline values: CDR1 SGHTA, CDR2 FQGTGA. The CDR3 length is 10 residues. The V end lost 5 bases, the J end lost 9 bases, and 8 bases lay between the germline ends. CDR3 amino acids: CASSNPVQYF. For the CDR3, the DNA is TGTGCCAGCAGCAACCCGGTGCAGTACTTC.

This clonotype has more than one count but fewer than ten. V gene TRBV4-3 combines with J gene TRBJ2-1, with D maybe TRBD1 (5 bases). Per the germline V gene, CDR1 is LGHNA and CDR2 is YSLEER. CDR3 length: 16 amino acids. The germline V and J ends were trimmed by 0 bases and 3 bases, with 12 bases remaining between them. CDR3: CASSQDSRAFYNEQFF. Written as DNA, the CDR3 is TGCGCCAGCAGCCAAGATTCCAGGGCATTCTACAATGAGCAGTTCTTC.

A word on this clonotype: Since a much larger clone is just one base distant, this may be a read error. The genes are TRBV10-3 and TRBJ2-7; D possibly corresponds to TRBD1 (6 bases). This CDR3 contains 14 residues. Trimming removed 8 bases at V and 3 bases at J, with 17 bases between. Germline CDR1 reads ENHRY; CDR2 reads SYGVKD. In nucleotides, the CDR3 is TGTGCCATCGCCCCGACAGGACGGGGCTACGAGCAGTACTTC. Residues: CAIAPTGRGYEQYF.

On this clonotype itself: Just one base apart from a much larger clone, this may be a read error. This chain joins TRBV9 and TRBJ1-1; D uncertain. Germline loops: CDR1 SGDLS, CDR2 YYNGEE. The CDR3 runs 15 residues. The CDR3 DNA reads as TGTACCAGCAGCGTAGGAGACACCCCTTACACTGAAGCTTTCTTT. Translated, it gives CTSSVGDTPYTEAFF.

This clonotype was recorded a few times. This chain connects TRBV19 to TRBJ2-7, with 7 nucleotides matching TRBD2. Germline CDR1 and CDR2: LNHDA and SQIVND (reference sequence). CDR3 length equals 15 residues. The trim removed 4 bases at V and 4 bases at J, leaving 10 bases unmatched. The CDR3 spells CASSTSLARRYEQYF. The CDR3 DNA reads TGTGCCAGTAGTACCTCACTAGCGCGAAGATACGAGCAGTACTTC.

A remark on this clonotype: This could be a read error, since a much larger clone is one nucleotide away. V usage is TRBV6-6 and J usage is TRBJ2-5, with D possibly matching TRBD2 (6 bases). The CDR3 totals 12 residues. Germline CDR1 is MNHNY and CDR2 is SVGAGI (reference sequence). CDR3 coding DNA: TGTGCCAGCACCTATAGTCGGGAGACCCAGCACTTC. Its protein product is CASTYSRETQHF.

The rearrangement uses TRBV5-6 and TRBJ2-7; 7 bases line up with TRBD1. The CDR3 totals 16 residues. Germline CDR1 and CDR2: SGHDT and YYEEEE. V shed 4 bases and J 0 bases; nucleotides not matched to a gene: 10. This CDR3 is CASSLSGTVSSYEQYF. Here the CDR3 DNA reads TGTGCCAGCAGCCTATCCGGGACAGTCAGCTCCTACGAGCAGTACTTC.

This clonotype was picked up many times. The CDR3 reads CASSQEVEYYGYTF. CDR3 nucleotide sequence: TGCGCCAGCAGCCAAGAAGTAGAGTACTATGGCTACACCTTC. The chain is built from TRBV4-1 and TRBJ1-2; no clear D gene. V gave up 0 bases and J gave up 3 bases, with 8 bases separating them. The CDR3 is made up of 14 amino acids. The germline V gene encodes CDR1 MGHRA and CDR2 YSYEKL.

This clonotype was counted many times. The CDR3 protein is CASSLNQRLRQETQYF. CDR3 coding DNA: TGTGCCAGCAGCCTAAACCAGCGACTGCGACAAGAGACCCAGTACTTC. V is TRBV3-1 and J is TRBJ2-5; D gene ambiguous. This CDR3 is built from 16 residues. V dropped 4 bases and J dropped 2 bases, with 17 bases sitting between them. Germline-derived CDR1 and CDR2 are LGHDT and YNNKEL (reference sequence).

This clonotype was seen many times. CDR3 DNA sequence: TGTGCCAGCAGTTACGTCGGGACTGAAGCTTTCTTT. Translation: CASSYVGTEAFF. The rearrangement uses TRBV6-6 and TRBJ1-1, with D unclear. The germline V gene has CDR1 MNHNY and CDR2 SVGAGI (reference sequence). Trimming shortened V by 2 bases and J by 5 bases, and 6 bases separated the two germline ends. The CDR3 length is 12 residues.

The V gene is TRBV20-1, the J gene TRBJ2-7, with D maybe TRBD2 (6 bases). Deletions cut 6 bases from V and 5 bases from J, with 32 bases between. CDR3 length: 18 amino acids. The germline gives CDR1 DFQATT, CDR2 SNEGSKA (reference sequence). DNA for the CDR3: TGCAGTGCCCCCGTGGAGACTCGGACTACCCTTTGGGGGGACGAGCAGTACTTC. Protein sequence: CSAPVETRTTLWGDEQYF.

This clonotype was seen a handful of times. The V gene is TRBV7-2, the J gene TRBJ2-7; 16 nucleotides agree with TRBD2. The CDR3 spans 15 residues. Germline CDR1 reads SGHTA; CDR2 reads FQGNSA. The V segment lost 6 bases and the J segment 7 bases; nucleotides outside the gene matches: 6. In nucleotides, the CDR3 is TGTGCCAGCAGACTGGGACTAGCGGGGGGGCAGGAGCAGTACTTC. Translated: CASRLGLAGGQEQYF. Variable domain in full (rest from reference TRBV7-2 and TRBJ2-7): GAGVSQSPSNKVTEKGKDVELRCDPISGHTALYWYRQSLGQGLEFLIYFQGNSAPDKSGLPSDRFSAERTGGSVSTLTIQRTQQEDSAVYLCASRLGLAGGQEQYFGPGTRLTVT.

This clonotype was observed many times. The chain combines TRBV19 with TRBJ2-1; no clear D gene. V was shortened by 7 bases and J by 4 bases, with 8 bases between the two germline ends. CDR3 size: 12 residues. CDR1 is LNHDA, CDR2 SQIVND, per germline (reference sequence). CDR3 residues: CASMKGYNEQFF. The DNA of the CDR3 is TGTGCCAGTATGAAAGGGTACAATGAGCAGTTCTTC.

There are many counts of this clonotype. The J gene is TRBJ1-1, the V gene TRBV4-1, with TRBD1 as a possible D gene (6 bases). The V gene's germline CDR1 is MGHRA and CDR2 YSYEKL. V lost 3 bases to trimming and J lost 4 bases, with 12 bases between them. The CDR3 consists of 14 residues. CDR3 bases: TGCGCCAGCAGCCATCCACAGGGTTTCACTGAAGCTTTCTTT. Amino acid sequence: CASSHPQGFTEAFF.

This chain connects TRBV5-1 to TRBJ2-5; TRBD1 agrees at 7 bases. This CDR3 has 15 residues. V lost 0 bases to trimming and J lost 2 bases; unmatched junction nucleotides: 4. Germline values: CDR1 SGHRS, CDR2 YFSETQ. As DNA, the CDR3 is TGCGCCAGCAGCTTGGGGACAGGTACGCAAGAGACCCAGTACTTC. Residues: CASSLGTGTQETQYF.

This clonotype was recorded many times. This chain uses TRBV5-6 with TRBJ2-1; 11 positions match TRBD2. The CDR3 has 16 residues. The V gene's germline CDR1 is SGHDT and CDR2 YYEEEE. Unmatched junction bases numbered 1, after V lost 0 bases and J lost 2 bases. The CDR3 DNA reads as TGTGCCAGCAGCTTGGAGGGACTAGCGGCCTACAATGAGCAGTTCTTC. Translating it yields CASSLEGLAAYNEQFF.

This clonotype appeared a few times. The rearrangement joins TRBV24-1 to TRBJ1-1; D unclear. Trimming took off 3 bases at V and 5 bases at J, with 6 bases between the two ends. Germline CDR1 reads KGHDR; CDR2 reads SFDVKD. The CDR3 length is 12 residues. This CDR3 is CATSDDGTEAFF. CDR3 coding DNA: TGTGCCACCAGTGATGACGGGACTGAAGCTTTCTTT.

The sample holds many counts of this clonotype. The rearrangement uses TRBV7-9 and TRBJ1-1; D gene ambiguous. V lost 1 base and J lost 3, with 3 bases in between. The CDR3 is 12 residues long. The germline CDR1 and CDR2 sequences are SEHNR and FQNEAQ (reference sequence). CDR3 DNA: TGTGCCAGCAGCTTAGACTACACTGAAGCTTTCTTT. This gives the protein CASSLDYTEAFF.